The source of this TCR beta chain is a study of T cells in Graves' hyperthyroidism and ophthalmopathy. Newly diagnosed hyperthyroidism patients aged 18 to 65 years had disease lasting under 2 months. Those patients with uncontrolled infection, other autoimmune disease, pregnancy or lactation were excluded. Diagnosis rested on symptoms, serum thyroxine and TRAb, thyroid ultrasound, and orbital computed tomography. The TCR beta CDR3 regions underwent amplification using RNA transcripts as the source. With the HTBI primer set, the TCR CDR3 went through a first round of RT-PCR. From the multiplex PCR reads, TCRdb called clonotypes with MiXCR, one entry per CDR3 protein. The sample records more than 500,000 distinct CDR3 sequences, 12% to 15% being singletons. The V and J ends lost 3 bases and 1 base respectively, with 18 bases between them. CDR1 and CDR2 (germline): SGHAT, FQNNGV. The CDR3 contains 18 residues.

The source is a woman aged 40-49 years with Graves' hyperthyroidism. The rearrangement links TRBV11-2 to TRBJ2-2; perhaps TRBD2 as D (6 bases). Sequencing was done on a sample of blood. The CDR3 is CASSLPTGLLLNTGELFF. The CDR3 DNA follows: TGTGCCAGCAGCTTGCCCACGGGACTCCTGCTGAACACCGGGGAGCTGTTTTTT.